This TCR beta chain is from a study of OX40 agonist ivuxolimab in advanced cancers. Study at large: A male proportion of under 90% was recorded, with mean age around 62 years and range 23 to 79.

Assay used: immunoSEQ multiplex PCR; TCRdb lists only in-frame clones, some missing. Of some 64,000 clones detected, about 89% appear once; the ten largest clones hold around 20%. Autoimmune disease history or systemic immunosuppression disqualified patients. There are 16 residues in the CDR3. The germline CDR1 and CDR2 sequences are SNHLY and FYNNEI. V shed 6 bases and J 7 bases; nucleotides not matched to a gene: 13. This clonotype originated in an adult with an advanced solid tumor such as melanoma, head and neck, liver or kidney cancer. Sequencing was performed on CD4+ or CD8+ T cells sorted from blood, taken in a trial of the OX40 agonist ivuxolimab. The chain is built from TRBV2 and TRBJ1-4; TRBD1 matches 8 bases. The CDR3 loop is CASREPRTGMSEKLFF. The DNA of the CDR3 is TGTGCCAGCAGGGAACCCCGGACAGGGATGAGTGAAAAACTGTTTTTT.